A single sample is the source of the 30 T cell receptor beta chains below, sequenced in a study of fetal regulatory T cell absence and autoimmunity. Generated by immunoSEQ multiplex PCR, the TCRdb table keeps only in-frame clones and is missing some. This sample yields tens of thousands of clones, of which about four fifths are seen a single time; 0.35% to 0.5% belongs to the top ten. The sample consisted of cord blood. These receptors came from a newborn boy with IPEX syndrome.

V usage is TRBV5-1 and J usage is TRBJ2-3; D is tentatively TRBD1 or TRBD2 (6 bases each). This CDR3 has 16 residues. Germline CDR1 SGHRS, CDR2 YFSETQ. V shed 2 bases and J shed 4 bases, with 17 bases lying between them. The CDR3 reads CASSLTGLGGADTQYF. The DNA of the CDR3 is TGCGCCAGCAGCTTAACAGGGCTTGGAGGGGCAGATACGCAGTATTTT.

The sample holds a few counts of this clone. V and J are TRBV5-1 and TRBJ2-7, with D perhaps matching TRBD2 (6 bases). Trimming took off 0 bases at V and 4 bases at J, with 11 bases between the two ends. Germline V gene data show CDR1 as SGHRS and CDR2 as YFSETQ. The CDR3 totals 14 residues. Here the CDR3 reads CASSLAKGRYEQYF. The CDR3 DNA reads TGCGCCAGCAGCTTGGCCAAGGGGAGGTACGAGCAGTACTTC.

The J gene is TRBJ2-7, the V gene TRBV14; 11 bases are a match to TRBD2. Losses at the gene ends were 4 bases for V and 0 bases for J; bases not matched to a gene: 11. Germline values: CDR1 SGHDN, CDR2 FVKESK. The CDR3 is 18 amino acids. As DNA, the CDR3 is TGTGCCAGCAGCCTCCTAGCGGGAGGACCTACCAGCTCCTACGAGCAGTACTTC. Its translation is CASSLLAGGPTSSYEQYF. Combining the CDR3 with reference TRBV14 and TRBJ2-7 gives the whole variable domain EAGVTQFPSHSVIEKGQTVTLRCDPISGHDNLYWYRRVMGKEIKFLLHFVKESKQDESGMPNNRFLAERTGGTYSTLKVQPAELEDSGVYFCASSLLAGGPTSSYEQYFGPGTRLTVT.

The chain links TRBV5-6 to TRBJ1-5; a possible D gene is TRBD1 (5 bases). V was clipped by 1 base and J by 7 bases, with 9 bases between them. Germline CDR1 reads SGHDT; CDR2 reads YYEEEE. The length of the CDR3 is 13 residues. The CDR3 is CASSLSGLQPQHF. The CDR3 nucleotides are TGTGCCAGCAGCTTGTCAGGGCTACAGCCCCAGCATTTT.

The J gene is TRBJ2-3, the V gene TRBV5-6, with 10 bases that match TRBD2. Germline loops: CDR1 SGHDT, CDR2 YYEEEE. V was clipped by 4 bases and J by 5 bases; unmatched bases: 10. This CDR3 has 16 residues. The CDR3 nucleotides read TGTGCCAGCAGCGGGGGTAGCGGGAGGTGGGGAGATACGCAGTATTTT. Translated, it gives CASSGGSGRWGDTQYF.

The chain links TRBV7-2 to TRBJ1-1; D is uncertain. V was cut by 5 bases and J by 10 bases, with 20 bases left in between. CDR1 and CDR2 from the germline V gene are SGHTA and FQGNSA. CDR3 length: 14 residues. DNA for the CDR3: TGTGCCAGCAGCACCACCGCGAGAAGGGCCTCAGCTTTCTTT. This gives the protein CASSTTARRASAFF.

This chain uses TRBV6-5 with TRBJ1-2, with 8 nucleotides matching TRBD1. V gave up 4 bases and J gave up 7 bases; unmatched junction bases: 11. Germline V lookup: CDR1 MNHEY, CDR2 SVGAGI. This CDR3 spans 15 amino acids. CDR3 loop: CASSLTLGQAGGYTF. The DNA of the CDR3 is TGTGCCAGCAGTTTGACCCTGGGACAGGCTGGTGGCTACACCTTC.

The rearrangement uses TRBV25-1 and TRBJ1-1, with D possibly TRBD1 on 6 matching bases. V lost 4 bases to trimming and J lost 1 base, with 10 bases between them. This CDR3 is 14 amino acids long. CDR1 and CDR2 (germline): MGHDK, SYGVNS. Written as DNA, the CDR3 is TGTGCCAGCAGTGCTAGACAGGAGAACACTGAAGCTTTCTTT. Amino acid sequence: CASSARQENTEAFF.

The gene calls are TRBV7-9 and TRBJ2-6; D gene unclear. The CDR3 contains 16 residues. With 5 bases removed from V and 0 bases from J, the gap between germline ends came to 11 bases. Germline values: CDR1 SEHNR, CDR2 FQNEAQ (reference sequence). The CDR3 coding sequence is TGTGCCAGCAGCCCATCCGTACGCTCTGGGGCCAACGTCCTGACTTTC. It codes for CASSPSVRSGANVLTF.

The chain recombines TRBV21-1 with TRBJ1-1. TRBV21-1 constitutes a pseudogene. The CDR3 spans 19 residues. In DNA form, the CDR3 reads TGTGCCAGCAGCAAAGCGCGAGGGCGGACACTAAAGATGAACACTGAAGCTTTCTTT. Its translation is CASSKARGRTLKMNTEAFF.

V usage is TRBV5-6 and J usage is TRBJ1-1; a weak D match, TRBD1 (5 bases). Germline V gives CDR1 SGHDT, CDR2 YYEEEE. This CDR3 region has 18 residues. The ends were cut back, 4 bases at V and 1 base at J, with 23 bases in the middle. The CDR3 bases are TGTGCCAGCAGCACCCTTCCCAGGGTCCACGCCAAGAACACTGAAGCTTTCTTT. Encoded protein: CASSTLPRVHAKNTEAFF.

For this clone: One end of the junction fails to match germline, which may point to a read error. Other DNA sequences in this specimen translate into the identical CDR3. The chain recombines TRBV6-5 with TRBJ1-2, with D possibly being TRBD1 (5 bases). Germline CDR1 MNHEY, CDR2 SVGAGI. This CDR3 has 12 residues. CDR3 nucleotide sequence: TGTGCCAGCAGTTACCGAGGGACCTCTGTAACTTTC. Translating it yields CASSYRGTSVTF.

The chain has TRBV7-6 and TRBJ2-3; the D is unclear. Trimming took off 5 bases at V and 3 bases at J, with 18 bases between the two ends. This CDR3 is 16 amino acids long. Germline CDR1 reads SGHVS; CDR2 reads FNYEAQ. The CDR3 sequence: CASSDVWTAQTDTQYF. The CDR3 DNA reads as TGTGCCAGCAGCGATGTCTGGACGGCCCAGACAGATACGCAGTATTTT.

This sequence joins TRBV10-3 and TRBJ1-2, with 9 bases fitting TRBD1. Looked up from germline, CDR1 is ENHRY and CDR2 is SYGVKD. This CDR3 contains 15 residues. V trimming: 1 base; J trimming: 4 bases; junction bases outside the gene matches: 4. The CDR3 spells CAISELTGGVYGYTF. The CDR3 region has the DNA TGTGCCATCAGTGAGTTGACAGGGGGGGTCTATGGCTACACCTTC.

This clone came up once. The chain has TRBV11-2 and TRBJ1-1; 7 bases agree with TRBD1. Germline trimming cut 4 bases from V and 1 base from J; bases unmatched to any gene: 3. The germline CDR1 and CDR2 sequences are SGHAT and FQNNGV. This CDR3 comprises 14 residues. The CDR3: CASSYRGRNTEAFF. DNA of the CDR3: TGTGCCAGCAGCTACAGGGGTCGGAACACTGAAGCTTTCTTT. The entire variable domain, with the rest obtained from reference TRBV11-2 and TRBJ1-1, is as follows: EAGVAQSPRYKIIEKRQSVAFWCNPISGHATLYWYQQILGQGPKLLIQFQNNGVVDDSQLPKDRFSAERLKGVDSTLKIQPAKLEDSAVYLCASSYRGRNTEAFFGQGTRLTVV.

Only a few counts were recorded for this clone. The chain carries TRBV29-1 and TRBJ1-2; perhaps TRBD1 as D (5 bases). Germline loops: CDR1 SQVTM, CDR2 ANQGSEA. V gave up 7 bases and J gave up 6 bases, with 18 bases separating them. This CDR3 has 13 amino acids. CDR3 residues: CSAVLWPGNGYTF. The CDR3 nucleotides read TGCAGCGCCGTGTTGTGGCCAGGGAATGGCTACACCTTC.

V usage is TRBV11-3 and J usage is TRBJ2-3, with 10 bases fitting TRBD2. Germline CDR1 is SGHNT and CDR2 is YENEEA. The junction had 8 bases not matched to a gene; V was cut back by 5 bases and J by 0 bases. The CDR3 has 17 residues. This CDR3 is CASSLPTSGASTDTQYF. The CDR3 DNA reads TGTGCCAGCAGCCTTCCCACTAGCGGGGCTAGCACAGATACGCAGTATTTT.

This clone was observed a few times. The gene calls are TRBV13 and TRBJ2-7; D call uncertain. V lost 6 bases to trimming and J lost 3 bases, with 12 bases between them. CDR3 size: 13 residues. Germline V gene sequence: CDR1 PRHDT, CDR2 FYEKMQ (reference sequence). CDR3 sequence (DNA): TGTGCCAGCAGTACCACGGGCAGCTACGAGCAGTACTTC. Its protein is CASSTTGSYEQYF.

The rearrangement links TRBV18 to TRBJ2-3; TRBD1 or TRBD2 may be the D gene (6 bases each). Trimming took off 0 bases at V and 3 bases at J, with 25 bases between the two ends. This CDR3 region has 20 residues. CDR1 is KGHSH, CDR2 LQKENI, per germline. The CDR3 protein is CASSPPFSGAGSSITDTQYF. The CDR3 DNA reads as TGTGCCAGCTCACCACCGTTCTCGGGGGCCGGGAGTTCAATAACAGATACGCAGTATTTT.

V is TRBV27 and J is TRBJ2-1, with D perhaps assigned TRBD1 or TRBD2 (6 bases each). V shed 6 bases and J shed 8 bases, with 17 bases lying between them. The germline CDR1 and CDR2 sequences are MNHEY and SMNVEV (reference sequence). CDR3 length: 14 amino acids. The CDR3 reads CASRLLRGRHEQFF. For the CDR3, the DNA is TGTGCCAGCAGACTCCTTCGGGGGCGCCATGAGCAGTTCTTC.

The chain couples TRBV4-1 to TRBJ2-7, with TRBD2 matching over 12 bases. Trimming cost V 4 bases and J 3 bases; bases outside gene matches: 10. Germline CDR1 and CDR2: MGHRA and YSYEKL. CDR3 size: 17 residues. In DNA form, the CDR3 reads TGCGCCAGCAGCCCCAAGGGGGGACTAGCGGGCTACTACGAGCAGTACTTC. Protein: CASSPKGGLAGYYEQYF.

The chain links TRBV4-1 to TRBJ2-5, with TRBD2 as a possible D gene (5 bases). The ends were cut back, 0 bases at V and 9 bases at J, with 17 bases in the middle. CDR3 length: 15 residues. Germline V gene data show CDR1 as MGHRA and CDR2 as YSYEKL. The CDR3 DNA is TGCGCCAGCAGCCAAGATGGTAGCGCCATCGTGGCCCAGTACTTC. Translating gives CASSQDGSAIVAQYF.

The V and J genes are TRBV4-3 and TRBJ1-6; no firm D call. V shed 1 base and J shed 9 bases, with 7 bases lying between them. Germline V gene data show CDR1 as LGHNA and CDR2 as YSLEER. This CDR3 region has 13 residues. This CDR3 is CASSQVGRSPLHF. The CDR3 coding sequence is TGCGCCAGCAGCCAAGTTGGGCGTTCACCCCTCCACTTT.

This CDR3 reads CASSKPTTPYTF. For the CDR3, the DNA is TGTGCCAGCAGTAAGCCGACCACCCCCTACACCTTC. The chain is built from TRBV28 and TRBJ1-2, with D unclear. Germline CDR1 reads MDHEN; CDR2 reads SYDVKM. This CDR3 is 12 amino acids long. The V gene lost 5 bases and the J gene lost 10 bases, with 14 bases spanning the gap.

CDR3 bases: TGTGCCAGCGGGGGGAGCGCCTACAATGAGCAGTTCTTC. Translated: CASGGSAYNEQFF. The gene calls are TRBV2 and TRBJ2-1, with D perhaps matching TRBD2 (6 bases). Germline V lookup: CDR1 SNHLY, CDR2 FYNNEI. V was cut by 8 bases and J by 2 bases, with 10 bases left in between. The CDR3 is 13 amino acids.

The chain is built from TRBV4-3 and TRBJ1-2, with 10 bases aligning to TRBD1. The CDR3 covers 15 residues. V shed 1 base and J 4 bases; nucleotides not matched to a gene: 3. Looked up from germline, CDR1 is LGHNA and CDR2 is YSLEER. CDR3 in amino acids: CASSQGGTGVYGYTF. The DNA of the CDR3 is TGCGCCAGCAGCCAAGGGGGGACAGGGGTCTATGGCTACACCTTC.

The chain has TRBV6-1 and TRBJ1-4, with D unclear. Germline V gene sequence: CDR1 MNHNS, CDR2 SASEGT. The CDR3 extends over 10 amino acids. Trimming cost V 4 bases and J 7 bases, with 1 base left between them. The CDR3 DNA reads TGTGCCAGCAGTGGTGAAAAACTGTTTTTT. The encoded protein is CASSGEKLFF.

This clone was seen only a few times. The chain carries TRBV9 and TRBJ2-7, with D tentatively TRBD2 (7 bases). Trimming removed 0 bases at V and 3 bases at J, with 13 bases between. The CDR3 is made up of 15 amino acids. CDR1 is SGDLS, CDR2 YYNGEE, per germline. This CDR3 reads CASSVAAGDYYEQYF. The CDR3 DNA is TGTGCCAGCAGCGTAGCGGCAGGGGACTACTACGAGCAGTACTTC.

The chain joins TRBV5-4 to TRBJ1-1, with D possibly TRBD1 on 5 matching bases. Trimming left V 2 bases short and J 4 bases short, with 15 bases between. CDR1 is SGHNT, CDR2 YYREEE, per germline (reference sequence). The CDR3 runs to 15 residues. The CDR3: CASSFEWGRVTEAFF. CDR3 DNA: TGTGCCAGCAGCTTTGAGTGGGGACGGGTCACTGAAGCTTTCTTT.

The rearrangement joins TRBV27 to TRBJ1-2; perhaps TRBD1 as D (6 bases). V was clipped by 5 bases and J by 5 bases, with 15 bases between them. CDR1 and CDR2 from the germline V gene are MNHEY and SMNVEV (reference sequence). This CDR3 spans 14 amino acids. Here the CDR3 DNA reads TGTGCCAGCAGTCCCCTCCTCGGACAGTATGGCTACACCTTC. Protein product: CASSPLLGQYGYTF.